This T cell receptor (beta chain) was sequenced for a study of metastatic and nonmetastatic thyroid tumors. Study-wide context: Peripheral blood and tumor or nodule samples from malignant and benign thyroid patients were compared. Study-wide results and limits: Patients with malignant thyroid tumors reportedly had significantly higher TCR beta diversity than those with benign nodules, in blood and tumor.

Concerning this clone: Its antigen is as yet unknown.

Trimming cost V 7 bases and J 1 base, with 16 bases left between them. Germline CDR1 is WSHSY and CDR2 is SAAADI. The CDR3 covers 16 residues. No patient had received any treatment before thyroid surgery. Authors' analysis steps: Between-group CDR3 differences, defined by clinicopathological status, yielded a distant-metastasis classifier for papillary thyroid cancer. TCRdb re-clonotyped the PCR reads through MiXCR. TCRdb's processing, not the authors', yielded these V and J calls. Among some 20,000 clones listed, roughly 15% were seen once. The sample comprised blood. The rearrangement links TRBV10-2 to TRBJ2-2, with D hard to call. The TCR was taken from a male donor with papillary thyroid cancer or a benign thyroid nodule (not recorded which). Some clones in this sample may be carry-over from other donors' samples. The CDR3 DNA follows: TGCGCCAGCAAATCAGGACCCTCGGTGAACACCGGGGAGCTGTTTTTT. Its translation: CASKSGPSVNTGELFF.